These 4 T cell receptor beta chains originate from one sample sequenced in a study of blood T cell repertoires in COVID-19. Measured with immunoSEQ multiplex PCR; TCRdb has only the in-frame clones, and not every one. The profile shows 150,000 to 200,000 clones, roughly 84% of them singletons. The specimen was PBMCs or T cells enriched from blood (not recorded which). The source is a man in his 70s who had been exposed to COVID-19.

The chain couples TRBV7-2 to TRBJ2-7; 13 bases map to TRBD2. CDR1 and CDR2 from the germline V gene are SGHTA and FQGNSA. The V segment lost 5 bases and the J segment 4 bases; nucleotides outside the gene matches: 2. This CDR3 contains 14 residues. CDR3 protein: CASSTSGRGYEQYF. Here the CDR3 DNA reads TGTGCCAGCAGCACTAGCGGGAGGGGGTACGAGCAGTACTTC.

The V call is TRBV18, the J call TRBJ1-3; D is undetermined. V lost 6 bases to trimming and J lost 0 bases, with 12 bases between them. The CDR3 length is 15 residues. The germline V gene has CDR1 KGHSH and CDR2 LQKENI. CDR3 bases: TGTGCCAGCTCCCCGAGTCGGGGCTCTGGAAACACCATATATTTT. Its translation: CASSPSRGSGNTIYF. The whole variable domain, filled in from reference TRBV18 and TRBJ1-3, reads NAGVMQNPRHLVRRRGQEARLRCSPMKGHSHVYWYRQLPEEGLKFMVYLQKENIIDESGMPKERFSAEFPKEGPSILRIQQVVRGDSAAYFCASSPSRGSGNTIYFGEGSWLTVV.

The rearrangement links TRBV30 to TRBJ1-1, with 9 bases aligning to TRBD1. The CDR3 length is 17 residues. Trimming took 4 bases from V and 5 from J; bases not matched to a gene: 17. Germline lookup yields CDR1 GTSNPN and CDR2 SVGIG (reference sequence). This CDR3 reads CAWTYLYRGLSGTEAFF. The CDR3 DNA reads as TGTGCCTGGACCTATTTGTACAGGGGGCTGAGTGGAACTGAAGCTTTCTTT.

This clone was observed once. The chain recombines TRBV7-3 with TRBJ2-1; 11 bases match TRBD2. Germline V CDR1 and CDR2: SGHTA, FQGTGA. The J segment lost 4 bases and the V segment lost 3 bases, leaving 5 bases of the junction unmatched. The CDR3 runs to 16 residues. The DNA for the CDR3 is TGTGCCAGCAGCTTGGGGGGGACTAGCGGTTACAATGAGCAGTTCTTC. It translates to CASSLGGTSGYNEQFF.